Shown below are 5 T cell receptor beta chains from a single sample sequenced in a study of blood T cell repertoires in COVID-19. The data were produced by immunoSEQ multiplex PCR, yet TCRdb's version contains in-frame clones alone and is incomplete. The sample contains 210,000 or so clones, under 90% of which appear only once. The sequencing sample was made of PBMCs or T cells enriched from blood (not recorded which). These receptors all come from a man between 60 and 75 years old who had recovered from COVID-19.

CDR3 protein: CSVVETGNEKLFF. CDR3 bases: TGCAGCGTTGTGGAGACAGGGAATGAAAAACTGTTTTTT. The chain uses TRBV29-1 and TRBJ1-4; 7 positions match TRBD1. CDR3 length: 13 residues. The J segment lost 5 bases and the V segment lost 4 bases, leaving 4 bases of the junction unmatched. Germline CDR1 and CDR2: SQVTM and ANQGSEA.

This chain links TRBV3-1 (or the pseudogene TRBV3-2) with TRBJ2-5; the D gene is possibly TRBD2 (8 bases). The CDR3 loop spans 17 amino acids. Trimming stripped 0 bases from V and 5 bases from J, with 19 bases between. Germline V gene data show CDR1 as LGHDT and CDR2 as YNNKEL (reference sequence). The CDR3 protein is CASSQDRGTRSTETQYF. The CDR3 coding sequence is TGTGCCAGCAGCCAAGACAGGGGGACTAGAAGTACGGAGACCCAGTACTTC.

The J gene is TRBJ2-7, the V gene TRBV5-8; D gene uncertain. This CDR3 spans 13 amino acids. Trimming removed 0 bases from V and 0 bases from J, with 4 bases in between. Germline V gene sequence: CDR1 SGHTS, CDR2 YDEGEE. CDR3 in amino acids: CASSLVSSYEQYF. For the CDR3, the DNA is TGTGCCAGCAGCTTGGTCAGCTCCTACGAGCAGTACTTC.

The chain's CDR3 is CASARAFASYGYTF. The CDR3 DNA sequence: TGTGCCAGCGCCCGAGCGTTCGCTTCTTATGGCTACACCTTC. V usage is TRBV6-5 and J usage is TRBJ1-2; D not resolved. This CDR3 is 14 amino acids long. Trimming left V 8 bases short and J 5 bases short, with 18 bases between. CDR1 and CDR2 from the germline V gene are MNHEY and SVGAGI.

This clone has more than one count but fewer than ten. This chain links TRBV4-3 with TRBJ1-1; weak D call: TRBD1 (5 bases). From germline, CDR1 is LGHNA and CDR2 YSLEER. V lost 0 bases and J lost 3, with 11 bases in between. The CDR3 extends over 15 amino acids. The CDR3 is CASSQEGQGHTEAFF. CDR3 in DNA: TGCGCCAGCAGCCAAGAGGGGCAGGGCCACACTGAAGCTTTCTTT.